A single sample is the source of the 26 T cell receptor beta chains below, sequenced in a study of PD-1 blockade in classical Hodgkin lymphoma. Time point of the sample: cycle 4 day 1 (C4D1), after six to seven weeks of nivolumab. Every patient was affected by relapse after autologous stem cell transplantation, while exposure to brentuximab vedotin was not uniform. The repertoire was sequenced with immunoSEQ multiplex PCR; TCRdb's copy has only in-frame clones and lacks some. The sample holds 45,000 to 55,000 clones; under 80% are singletons and the top ten take approximately 12%. This sample comprised peripheral blood mononuclear cells (PBMCs), obtained before the fourth cycle of nivolumab. These receptors were taken from a human donor with classical Hodgkin lymphoma.

The chain has TRBV18 and TRBJ2-7, with a possible D match to TRBD1 (5 bases). The germline V and J ends were trimmed by 6 bases and 0 bases, with 18 bases remaining between them. The CDR3 is 16 amino acids. Germline assignment: CDR1 KGHSH and CDR2 LQKENI. The CDR3 region is CASSPGSSRDSYEQYF. In nucleotides, the CDR3 is TGTGCCAGCTCCCCCGGGTCGTCCAGGGACTCCTACGAGCAGTACTTC.

The genes are TRBV19 and TRBJ1-3; D possibly corresponds to TRBD1 (5 bases). V gave up 3 bases and J gave up 0 bases, with 9 bases separating them. Germline V gene lookup returns CDR1 LNHDA and CDR2 SQIVND (reference sequence). This CDR3 spans 15 amino acids. This CDR3 is CASSIDSSSGNTIYF. DNA of the CDR3: TGTGCCAGTAGTATTGACAGTAGCTCTGGAAACACCATATATTTT.

This clone was counted once. J is TRBJ2-2 and V is TRBV25-1; the match to TRBD1 covers 8 bases. The CDR3 spans 17 residues. V lost 5 bases, J lost 4 bases, and 12 bases stayed unmatched. Germline V gene lookup returns CDR1 MGHDK and CDR2 SYGVNS. CDR3 sequence reads: CASSPHLGQGATGELFF. CDR3 sequence (DNA): TGTGCCAGCAGTCCCCATTTGGGGCAGGGGGCCACCGGGGAGCTGTTTTTT. Together with reference TRBV25-1 and TRBJ2-2, the CDR3 gives the full variable domain: EADIYQTPRYLVIGTGKKITLECSQTMGHDKMYWYQQDPGMELHLIHYSYGVNSTEKGDLSSESTVSRIRTEHFPLTLESARPSHTSQYLCASSPHLGQGATGELFFGEGSRLTVL.

The chain links TRBV28 to TRBJ2-1; the match to TRBD2 covers 9 bases. Trimming at V came to 2 bases and at J to 8 bases, leaving 7 bases not matched to a gene. This CDR3 has 15 amino acids. The V gene's germline CDR1 is MDHEN and CDR2 SYDVKM. The chain's CDR3 is CASSLGGLANYEQFF. The DNA of the CDR3 is TGTGCCAGCAGTTTAGGTGGACTAGCGAACTATGAGCAGTTCTTC.

V is TRBV27 and J is TRBJ2-5, with no clear D. Trimming took off 8 bases at V and 5 bases at J, with 3 bases between the two ends. This CDR3 has 9 amino acids. Germline V lookup: CDR1 MNHEY, CDR2 SMNVEV (reference sequence). The CDR3 is CASGETQYF. In DNA, the CDR3 is TGTGCCAGCGGGGAGACCCAGTACTTC.

This sequence joins TRBV5-1 and TRBJ2-2; D possibly corresponds to TRBD2 (6 bases). The CDR3 contains 15 residues. The germline V gene encodes CDR1 SGHRS and CDR2 YFSETQ. Trimming pared 8 bases from V and 7 bases from J, leaving 21 bases between. CDR3 in DNA: TGCGCCAGTTCACCCCGGGAGCTTCAGATCGGGGAGCTGTTTTTT. This encodes CASSPRELQIGELFF.

V usage is TRBV5-1 and J usage is TRBJ2-4; 7 bases map to TRBD2. The CDR3 is made up of 14 amino acids. The V gene end was trimmed by 2 bases and the J gene end by 5 bases; junction bases not matched to a gene: 4. The germline V gene has CDR1 SGHRS and CDR2 YFSETQ. Here the CDR3 reads CASSLGGRENIQYF. The CDR3 nucleotides are TGCGCCAGCAGCTTAGGAGGGAGGGAAAACATTCAGTACTTC.

The chain has TRBV6-5 and TRBJ1-2; a weak D match, TRBD1 (6 bases). This CDR3 has 14 residues. V was trimmed by 0 bases and J by 7 bases, leaving 12 bases between them. CDR1 MNHEY and CDR2 SVGAGI come from the germline V gene. The CDR3 is CASSYSQGLSGYTF. The CDR3 DNA follows: TGTGCCAGCAGTTACTCGCAGGGGCTGAGTGGCTACACCTTC.

J is TRBJ1-6 and V is TRBV5-4; 8 bases are shared with TRBD1. V lost 6 bases and J lost 9; bases outside the gene matches: 11. The CDR3 runs 15 residues. The germline V gene encodes CDR1 SGHNT and CDR2 YYREEE (reference sequence). Here the CDR3 reads CASTSTDRGGSPLHF. The CDR3 DNA sequence: TGTGCCAGCACCTCAACCGACAGGGGAGGTTCACCCCTCCACTTT.

This chain joins TRBV18 and TRBJ2-7; 14 bases match TRBD2. This CDR3 is built from 16 residues. V lost 3 bases, J lost 1 base, and 2 bases stayed unmatched. Germline lookup yields CDR1 KGHSH and CDR2 LQKENI. The CDR3 DNA sequence: TGTGCCAGCTCACCGGGACTAGCGGGGGTTTCCTACGAGCAGTACTTC. Its protein is CASSPGLAGVSYEQYF.

This chain connects TRBV29-1 to TRBJ2-7; TRBD1 agrees at 8 bases. Germline CDR1 SQVTM, CDR2 ANQGSEA. There are 14 residues in the CDR3. Unmatched junction bases numbered 6, after V lost 5 bases and J lost 0 bases. CDR3 sequence (DNA): TGCAGCGTTTTCGGAGACAGGGGCTCCTACGAGCAGTACTTC. Translation: CSVFGDRGSYEQYF.

This chain joins TRBV18 and TRBJ1-5; tentatively, D is TRBD1 (5 bases). CDR1 is KGHSH, CDR2 LQKENI, per germline. The V end was cut by 0 bases, the J end by 2 bases, with 8 bases between. The CDR3 sequence is 15 residues long. The CDR3 region has the DNA TGTGCCAGCTCACCACCGTCGGGGGGCAATCAGCCCCAGCATTTT. Translation: CASSPPSGGNQPQHF.

This clone was seen a few times. Germline and junction disagree at one end, which may indicate a read error. The rearrangement links TRBV7-7 to TRBJ1-4; D ambiguous. Germline CDR1 is SSHAT and CDR2 is FNYEAQ (reference sequence). This CDR3 region has 17 residues. CDR3 region: CASSLGSEATTNEKLFF. The CDR3 DNA is TGTGCTAGCAGCTTAGGTAGTGAGGCTACAACTAATGAAAAACTGTTTTTT.

The V call is TRBV29-1, the J call TRBJ2-3; 10 nucleotides agree with TRBD2. With V trimmed by 7 bases and J by 3 bases, 16 bases remained unmatched. The CDR3 has 17 residues. The germline V gene encodes CDR1 SQVTM and CDR2 ANQGSEA. The CDR3 is CSAPGASSGSVTDTQYF. CDR3 in DNA: TGCAGCGCCCCAGGTGCGTCTAGCGGGAGTGTAACAGATACGCAGTATTTT.

This clone was recorded once. This chain links TRBV28 with TRBJ1-1; no clear D. The V gene's germline CDR1 is MDHEN and CDR2 SYDVKM. Between the trimmed V and J ends, which lost 6 bases and 5 bases, there was a span of 16 bases. The CDR3 length is 14 residues. The CDR3 DNA reads as TGTGCCAGCAGCTCCCCGAGTGTTAGGACTGAAGCTTTCTTT. Protein product: CASSSPSVRTEAFF. Filled out from reference TRBV28 and TRBJ1-1, the complete variable domain reads DVKVTQSSRYLVKRTGEKVFLECVQDMDHENMFWYRQDPGLGLRLIYFSYDVKMKEKGDIPEGYSVSREKKERFSLILESASTNQTSMYLCASSSPSVRTEAFFGQGTRLTVV.

This chain joins TRBV30 and TRBJ2-3; D is ambiguous. The CDR3 consists of 14 residues. Germline V CDR1 and CDR2: GTSNPN, SVGIG (reference sequence). V lost 2 bases to trimming and J lost 0 bases, with 9 bases between them. DNA for the CDR3: TGTGCCTGGAGTTTCAGTACTAGCACAGATACGCAGTATTTT. Protein product: CAWSFSTSTDTQYF.

J is TRBJ1-3 and V is TRBV14; D not resolved. With 4 bases removed from V and 4 bases from J, the gap between germline ends came to 8 bases. Per the germline V gene, CDR1 is SGHDN and CDR2 is FVKESK. CDR3 length equals 13 residues. In nucleotides, the CDR3 is TGTGCCAGCAGCCCCCTAGGGGGAAACACCATATATTTT. This translates into CASSPLGGNTIYF.

V usage is TRBV6-1 and J usage is TRBJ2-1; D tentatively reads TRBD1 or TRBD2 (5 bases each). V was pared by 2 bases and J by 7 bases, with 15 bases between. This CDR3 is 15 amino acids long. CDR1 is MNHNS, CDR2 SASEGT, per germline. Here the CDR3 DNA reads TGTGCCAGCAGTGAATCTTGGGGGTCAGAGAATGAGCAGTTCTTC. Protein sequence: CASSESWGSENEQFF.

This clone was observed once. The rearrangement uses TRBV15 and TRBJ1-2; perhaps TRBD1 as D (6 bases). The CDR3 is made up of 14 amino acids. CDR1 and CDR2 (germline): LNHNV, YYDKDF (reference sequence). V lost 5 bases, J lost 0 bases, and 10 bases lay in between. The CDR3: CATSVGGSNYGYTF. As DNA, the CDR3 is TGTGCCACCAGCGTTGGGGGCTCTAACTATGGCTACACCTTC.

Only one count was recorded for this clone. This chain joins TRBV7-6 and TRBJ2-1, with TRBD2 identical over 10 bases. Germline V gene lookup returns CDR1 SGHVS and CDR2 FNYEAQ. The CDR3 runs to 16 residues. Trimming at V came to 1 base and at J to 4 bases, leaving 4 bases not matched to a gene. This chain's CDR3 is CASSLGIAGGYNEQFF. CDR3 sequence (DNA): TGTGCCAGCAGCTTAGGAATAGCGGGAGGTTACAATGAGCAGTTCTTC.

This clone has only one observation. The rearrangement joins TRBV5-5 to TRBJ1-5; 7 nucleotides agree with TRBD1. J lost 3 bases, V lost 4 bases, and 4 bases had no gene match. The germline V gene encodes CDR1 SGHKS and CDR2 YYEKEE (reference sequence). CDR3 length: 14 residues. In DNA form, the CDR3 reads TGTGCCAGCAGCCAAGGGACAGTCAATCAGCCCCAGCATTTT. Translated, it gives CASSQGTVNQPQHF.

This chain joins TRBV19 and TRBJ2-5, with D perhaps TRBD1 or TRBD2 (5 bases each). V dropped 4 bases and J dropped 7 bases, with 19 bases sitting between them. This CDR3 contains 15 residues. From germline, CDR1 is LNHDA and CDR2 SQIVND (reference sequence). The CDR3 sequence is CASSNRDGWGATQYF. CDR3 nucleotides: TGTGCCAGTAGTAACCGGGACGGTTGGGGAGCGACCCAGTACTTC.

This sequence joins TRBV15 and TRBJ2-7, with 7 bases aligning to TRBD1. After removal of 5 bases from V and 2 bases from J, the junction contained 6 bases not matched to a gene. The CDR3 runs 14 residues. CDR1 is LNHNV, CDR2 YYDKDF, per germline (reference sequence). The CDR3 loop is CATSRPGTAYEQYF. CDR3 coding DNA: TGTGCCACCAGCCGCCCTGGGACAGCCTACGAGCAGTACTTC. The full variable domain, in which reference TRBV15 and TRBJ2-7 provide the parts outside the CDR3, is DAMVIQNPRYQVTQFGKPVTLSCSQTLNHNVMYWYQQKSSQAPKLLFHYYDKDFNNEADTPDNFQSRRPNTSFCFLDIRSPGLGDTAMYLCATSRPGTAYEQYFGPGTRLTVT.

This sequence joins TRBV18 and TRBJ2-7, with 9 bases identical to TRBD1. Per germline, CDR1 KGHSH and CDR2 LQKENI. CDR3 length equals 14 residues. The J segment lost 5 bases and the V segment lost 5 bases, leaving 7 bases of the junction unmatched. This CDR3 reads CASSSRQGDNEQYF. CDR3 nucleotide sequence: TGTGCCAGCTCATCCCGACAGGGGGACAACGAGCAGTACTTC.

The chain has TRBV7-9 and TRBJ2-1; no firm D call. Germline V gives CDR1 SEHNR, CDR2 FQNEAQ (reference sequence). This CDR3 region has 14 residues. V dropped 3 bases and J dropped 8 bases, with 14 bases sitting between them. CDR3 DNA sequence: TGTGCCAGCAGCTTCTCGTGGATTAAGGATGAGCAGTTCTTC. Its protein is CASSFSWIKDEQFF.

This chain links TRBV28 with TRBJ2-7; 8 bases are shared with TRBD2. CDR1 and CDR2 (germline): MDHEN, SYDVKM. This CDR3 has 16 residues. V lost 3 bases to trimming and J lost 0 bases; unmatched junction nucleotides: 7. CDR3 protein: CASSFSLAGLSYEQYF. The CDR3 coding sequence is TGTGCCAGCAGTTTCAGTTTAGCGGGACTCTCCTACGAGCAGTACTTC. Full variable domain (missing parts from reference TRBV28 and TRBJ2-7): DVKVTQSSRYLVKRTGEKVFLECVQDMDHENMFWYRQDPGLGLRLIYFSYDVKMKEKGDIPEGYSVSREKKERFSLILESASTNQTSMYLCASSFSLAGLSYEQYFGPGTRLTVT.